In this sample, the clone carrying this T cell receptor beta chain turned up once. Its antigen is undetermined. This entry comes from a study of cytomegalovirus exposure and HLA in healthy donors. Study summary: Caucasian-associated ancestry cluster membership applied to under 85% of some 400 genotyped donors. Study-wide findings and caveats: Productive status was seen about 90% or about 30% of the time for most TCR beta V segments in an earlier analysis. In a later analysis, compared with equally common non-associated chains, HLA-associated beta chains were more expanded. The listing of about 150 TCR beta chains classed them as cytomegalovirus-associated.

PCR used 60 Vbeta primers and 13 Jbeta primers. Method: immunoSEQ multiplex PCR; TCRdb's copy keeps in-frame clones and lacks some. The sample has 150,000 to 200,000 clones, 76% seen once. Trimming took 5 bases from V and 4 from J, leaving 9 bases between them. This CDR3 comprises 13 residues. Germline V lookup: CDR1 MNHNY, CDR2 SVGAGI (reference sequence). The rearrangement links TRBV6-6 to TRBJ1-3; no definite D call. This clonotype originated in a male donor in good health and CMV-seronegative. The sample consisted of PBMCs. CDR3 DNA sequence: TGTGCCAGCAGTAACCCGGGGGGAAACACCATATATTTT. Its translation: CASSNPGGNTIYF.